This note documents a single TCR beta chain sequence. Its antigen remains unknown. A sample-barcoded 5' primer and a J-beta primer mix were used in a second PCR of about 7 to 12 cycles. There were at least 2.5 million CDR3-containing paired-end reads obtained from each sample. TCRdb ran MiXCR on the 5' RACE reads and lists one entry per CDR3 protein. The table lists about 680,000 distinct CDR3 sequences, around 45% of them singletons. These data come from a study of blood T cells in healthy people across ages. Overall study results and limits: Roughly linearly, TCR beta diversity per million T cells fell as age increased. Expanded clonotype changes were possibly confounded by unknown donor CMV status.

The CDR3 sequence is 16 residues long. Germline CDR1 reads SGHRS; CDR2 reads YFSETQ. V shed 4 bases, J shed 2 bases, and the junction held 4 bases outside the gene matches. The sample consisted of blood. V is TRBV5-1 and J is TRBJ2-2, with TRBD2 matching over 11 bases. This receptor was identified in a woman aged 55-75 years in good health. The CDR3 region is CASSSSGRANTGELFF. The CDR3 nucleotides are TGCGCCAGCAGCAGTAGCGGGAGGGCCAACACCGGGGAGCTGTTTTTT.